Listed below are T cell receptor beta chains from one sample, sequenced in a study of blood T cell repertoires in COVID-19. Measured with immunoSEQ multiplex PCR; TCRdb has only the in-frame clones, and not every one. Of approximately 150,000 clones listed, roughly 90% are singletons. The sequencing sample was made of peripheral blood. The source is a man in his fifties or sixties with active or convalescent COVID-19. The CDR3 runs from the conserved cysteine through the conserved F or W. A D gene is named only where the DNA matches it firmly. Size is omitted from some rows. Given values are once, few, many or a class for expanded clones.

len,abundance,j_gene,v_gene,d_gene,CDR3nt,CDR3aa
13,.,TRBJ2-1,TRBV12-3/TRBV12-4,TRBD2,TGTGCCAGCAGTCGACTAGCGGGGGTTGAGCAGTTCTTC,CASSRLAGVEQFF
15,.,TRBJ1-1,TRBV28,.,TGTGCCAGCACTCCACTCGGGGGGGGCGGTACTGAAGCTTTCTTT,CASTPLGGGGTEAFF
16,.,TRBJ2-2,TRBV5-1,TRBD2,TGCGCCAGCAGCGGATCTAGCGGGACCTGGGGCGGGGAGCTGTTTTTT,CASSGSSGTWGGELFF
14,.,TRBJ2-7,TRBV27,TRBD2,TGTGCCAGCAGCATAGCGGGAGGGGCCTACGAGCAGTACTTC,CASSIAGGAYEQYF
14,.,TRBJ1-1,TRBV6-5,.,TGTGCCAGCACTAGACTGTACAGGGAAACTGAAGCTTTCTTT,CASTRLYRETEAFF
16,.,TRBJ2-7,TRBV28,TRBD2,TGTGCCAGCAGTCCCCCTAGCGGGAGGGCATCCTACGAGCAGTACTTC,CASSPPSGRASYEQYF
13,.,TRBJ2-3,TRBV29-1,.,TGCAGCGTTGCAACGGTCAGCACAGATACGCAGTATTTT,CSVATVSTDTQYF
16,.,TRBJ2-3,TRBV5-1,TRBD2,TGCGCCAGCAGCACGACCGGGACTAGCGGGACAGATACGCAGTATTTT,CASSTTGTSGTDTQYF
13,.,TRBJ2-1,TRBV5-1,.,TGCGCCAGCAGGTTGGAGGGATCGGAGGACGGGTTCTTC,CASRLEGSEDGFF
15,.,TRBJ2-1,TRBV28,.,TGTGCCAGCAGTTTAGCGGGGAGCTCCTACAATGAGCAGTTCTTC,CASSLAGSSYNEQFF
12,many,TRBJ1-1,TRBV2,TRBD1,TGTGCCAGCAGCGAGGACAGGTGGGATCCTTTCTTT,CASSEDRWDPFF
14,.,TRBJ2-2,TRBV19,.,TGTGCCGCCTCCCGGGGGATTGGAACCGGGGAGCTGTTTTTT,CAASRGIGTGELFF
14,.,TRBJ1-1,TRBV15,.,TGTGCCACCAGCAGAGGAAATGGGGGGGGTGAAGCTTTCTTT,CATSRGNGGGEAFF
15,.,TRBJ1-4,TRBV28,.,TGTGCCAGCATACGCCCTCGGGGTGTTAATGAAAAACTGTTTTTT,CASIRPRGVNEKLFF
18,.,TRBJ2-3,TRBV10-1,TRBD2,TGCGCCAGCAGTGAGTCGAAGCTCGGACTAGCGGGAGCAGATACGCAGTATTTT,CASSESKLGLAGADTQYF
15,.,TRBJ2-7,TRBV19,.,TGTGCCAGTAGTATCGGATCGGACACTGACTACGAGCAGTACTTC,CASSIGSDTDYEQYF
17,.,TRBJ2-2,TRBV19,TRBD2,TGTGCCAGTAGTACCCTGGGACTAGCGGGAACTACCGGGGAGCTGTTTTTT,CASSTLGLAGTTGELFF
16,.,TRBJ2-7,TRBV27,TRBD2,TGTGCCAGCAGACCCTCCGGGACTAGCGGGCACTACGAGCAGTACTTC,CASRPSGTSGHYEQYF
12,once,TRBJ2-5,TRBV7-9,.,TGTGCCAGCAGCTTAGTCGAAGAGACCCAGTACTTC,CASSLVEETQYF
16,.,TRBJ2-7,TRBV28,TRBD1,TGTGCCAGCAGATCCGGGACAGGGGGGACTCCCTACGAGCAGTACTTC,CASRSGTGGTPYEQYF
15,.,TRBJ1-5,TRBV18,TRBD1,TGTGCCAGCTCACTCTCACAGGGGTTCTTGGAGCCCCAGCATTTT,CASSLSQGFLEPQHF
16,.,TRBJ1-6,TRBV10-3,.,TGTGCCATCAGTGAGCTGGCAGGGGCAGGTAATTCACCCCTCCACTTT,CAISELAGAGNSPLHF
13,once,TRBJ2-3,TRBV9,.,TGTGCCAGCAGCGTAGTCCCAGCGGATACGCAGTATTTT,CASSVVPADTQYF
18,.,TRBJ1-5,TRBV10-3,.,TGTGCCATCAGTGAAGGTGGGGGGGGTATGAGAAGCAATCAGCCCCAGCATTTT,CAISEGGGGMRSNQPQHF
14,.,TRBJ1-2,TRBV15,.,TGTGCCACCAGCAGAGCAGGGGTCGACTATGGCTACACCTTC,CATSRAGVDYGYTF
13,.,TRBJ2-7,TRBV19,.,TGTGCCAGTAGTATACGGGACTCCTACGAGCAGTACTTC,CASSIRDSYEQYF
14,.,TRBJ2-1,TRBV24-1,.,TGTGCCACCAGTGATACTCACGGTTACAATGAGCAGTTCTTC,CATSDTHGYNEQFF
17,few,TRBJ2-2,TRBV14,TRBD2,TGTGCCAGCAGCCCTCACCGACTAGCGGGCCTTACCGGGGAGCTGTTTTTT,CASSPHRLAGLTGELFF
15,.,TRBJ2-7,TRBV3-1/TRBV3-2,TRBD2,TGTGCCAGCAGCCAGGGATCTAGCGGGGGTTACGAGCAGTACTTC,CASSQGSSGGYEQYF
14,.,TRBJ2-7,TRBV9,TRBD1,TGTGCCAGCAGTTTGGGGACAGGGGAGGACGAGCAGTACTTC,CASSLGTGEDEQYF
15,.,TRBJ1-3,TRBV28,.,TGTGCCAGCAGTTCCGACGGACTCTCTGGAAACACCATATATTTT,CASSSDGLSGNTIYF
14,.,TRBJ2-7,TRBV5-6,.,TGTGCCAGCAGCTTGGGAGCGGGCCAGGGCGAGCAGTACTTC,CASSLGAGQGEQYF
14,.,TRBJ1-5,TRBV29-1,TRBD1,TGCAGCGTGGGAGGGACAGGGAACAATCAGCCCCAGCATTTT,CSVGGTGNNQPQHF
13,.,TRBJ2-7,TRBV19,TRBD2,TGTGCCAGTAGTAGTAGCGGGTCGTACGAGCAGTACTTC,CASSSSGSYEQYF
13,once,TRBJ1-6,TRBV10-1,.,TGCGCCAGCAGCGGGACCGGACAGTCTCCCCTCCACTTT,CASSGTGQSPLHF